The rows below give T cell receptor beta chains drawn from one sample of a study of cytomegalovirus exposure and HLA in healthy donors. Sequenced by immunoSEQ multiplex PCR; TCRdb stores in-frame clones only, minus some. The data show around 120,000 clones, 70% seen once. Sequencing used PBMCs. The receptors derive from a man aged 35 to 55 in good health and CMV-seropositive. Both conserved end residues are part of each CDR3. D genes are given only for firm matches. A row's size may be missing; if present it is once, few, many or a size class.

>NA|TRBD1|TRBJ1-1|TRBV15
CATSSPATGGSGTEAFF
TGTGCCACCAGCAGCCCTGCGACAGGGGGAAGTGGAACTGAAGCTTTCTTT
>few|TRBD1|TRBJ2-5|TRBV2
CASSDQTGMQETQYF
TGTGCCAGCAGTGATCAGACAGGGATGCAAGAGACCCAGTACTTC
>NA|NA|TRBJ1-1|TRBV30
CAWRWGPNTEAFF
TGTGCCTGGAGGTGGGGCCCGAACACTGAAGCTTTCTTT
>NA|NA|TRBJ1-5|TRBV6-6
CASSYQQGYQPQHF
TGTGCCAGCAGTTACCAACAGGGATATCAGCCCCAGCATTTT
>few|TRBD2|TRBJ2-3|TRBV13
CASSLGTSGSLTRGTQYF
TGTGCCAGCAGCTTAGGGACTAGCGGGAGCCTAACGAGGGGTACGCAGTATTTT
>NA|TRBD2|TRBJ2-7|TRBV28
CASSDSGLSYEQYF
TGTGCCAGCAGCGATAGCGGGCTCTCCTACGAGCAGTACTTC
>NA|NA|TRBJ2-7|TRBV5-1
CASSLELTYEQYF
TGCGCCAGCAGCTTGGAACTAACCTACGAGCAGTACTTC
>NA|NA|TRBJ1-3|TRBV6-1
CASRTEAGNTIYF
TGTGCCAGCAGGACAGAGGCTGGAAACACCATATATTTT
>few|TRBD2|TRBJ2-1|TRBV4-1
CASSPVGEGSSYNEQFF
TGCGCCAGCAGCCCCGTGGGGGAGGGGAGCTCCTACAATGAGCAGTTCTTC
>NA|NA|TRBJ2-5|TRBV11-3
CASSRGYQETQYF
TGTGCCAGCAGCAGGGGGTACCAAGAGACCCAGTACTTC
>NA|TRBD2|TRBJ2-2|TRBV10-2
CASSDLAGVETGELFF
TGCGCCAGCAGTGATCTAGCGGGAGTCGAGACCGGGGAGCTGTTTTTT
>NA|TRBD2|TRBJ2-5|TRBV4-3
CASSLGTSGRGETQYF
TGCGCCAGCAGCCTCGGGACTAGCGGGAGAGGAGAGACCCAGTACTTC
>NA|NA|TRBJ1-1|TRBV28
CASSLGGISEAFF
TGTGCCAGCAGCCTGGGGGGGATTTCTGAAGCTTTCTTT
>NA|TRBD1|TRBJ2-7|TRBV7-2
CASSPRTGKIYEQYF
TGTGCCAGCAGCCCAAGGACAGGGAAAATTTACGAGCAGTACTTC
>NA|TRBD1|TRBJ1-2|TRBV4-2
CASSSPGQVINGYTF
TGTGCCAGCAGCTCTCCGGGACAGGTTATTAATGGCTACACCTTC
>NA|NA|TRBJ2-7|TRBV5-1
CASSFDRFSYEQYF
TGCGCCAGCAGCTTTGACAGGTTCTCCTACGAGCAGTACTTC